This T cell receptor (beta chain) was sequenced during a study of sequential checkpoint blockade in melanoma. Overall study context: First-line arms were nivolumab then ipilimumab, or the reverse, randomized 1:1. Both treatment sequences were followed by maintenance nivolumab.

Some clones are missing from TCRdb's copy, which holds only in-frame ones; the method was immunoSEQ multiplex PCR. The sample lists 35,000 to 40,000 clones; 32% were seen once. This CDR3 contains 15 residues. V shed 0 bases and J shed 3 bases, with 9 bases lying between them. The germline CDR1 and CDR2 sequences are MNHGY and SAAAGT. Overall study results and limits: Mutational load did not correlate with tumor T-cell fraction or clonality.

Treatment indicated: randomized to nivolumab then ipilimumab (arm A) or the reverse (arm B). DNA-damaging chemotherapy had not been given to any patient beforehand. For this clone: Its antigen remains unknown.

The source is a human donor with melanoma. The source was tumor tissue (inferred from file names), collected from a patient given nivolumab and ipilimumab in sequence. The chain recombines TRBV6-8 with TRBJ1-5; tentative D call: TRBD1 (6 bases). CDR3 loop: CASSYSGTLNQPQHF. The CDR3 nucleotides are TGTGCCAGCAGTTACTCGGGGACACTCAATCAGCCCCAGCATTTT.